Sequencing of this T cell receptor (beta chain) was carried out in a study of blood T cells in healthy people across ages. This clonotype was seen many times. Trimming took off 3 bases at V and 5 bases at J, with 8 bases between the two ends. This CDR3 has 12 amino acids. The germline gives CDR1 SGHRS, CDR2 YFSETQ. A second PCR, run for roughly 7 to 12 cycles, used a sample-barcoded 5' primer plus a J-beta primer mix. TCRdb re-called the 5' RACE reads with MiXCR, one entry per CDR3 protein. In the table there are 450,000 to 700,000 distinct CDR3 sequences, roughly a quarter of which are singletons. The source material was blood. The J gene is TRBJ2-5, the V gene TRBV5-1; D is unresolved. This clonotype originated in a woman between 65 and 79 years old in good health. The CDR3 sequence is CASSYLRETQYF. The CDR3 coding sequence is TGCGCCAGCAGCTACCTTAGGGAGACCCAGTACTTC.